Presented here are 10 T cell receptor beta chains from one specimen sequenced in a study of cytomegalovirus exposure and HLA in healthy donors. PCR involved 60 Vbeta and 13 Jbeta primers. Sequenced by immunoSEQ multiplex PCR; TCRdb stores in-frame clones only, minus some. The sample includes 200,000 to 300,000 clones, 84% of them seen just once. Source material: PBMCs. These receptors all come from a woman aged 40 to 50 in good health and CMV-seropositive.

The chain joins TRBV5-1 to TRBJ1-3; 8 bases line up with TRBD1. The CDR3 contains 16 residues. Germline V gene data show CDR1 as SGHRS and CDR2 as YFSETQ. V lost 1 base, J lost 4 bases, and 7 bases stayed unmatched. CDR3 coding DNA: TGCGCCAGCAGCTTGATGGGACAGGAAAAAGGAAACACCATATATTTT. Translation: CASSLMGQEKGNTIYF.

A single count supports this clone. CDR3 sequence: CASSLPGTGLTLHF. The CDR3 nucleotides read TGTGCCAGCAGTTTACCCGGGACAGGCTTAACCCTCCACTTT. The rearrangement links TRBV27 to TRBJ1-6; TRBD1 matches 8 bases. CDR1 and CDR2 (germline): MNHEY, SMNVEV (reference sequence). V lost 2 bases, J lost 14 bases, and 8 bases stayed unmatched. There are 14 residues in the CDR3.

V and J are TRBV7-3 and TRBJ2-1; 11 bases match TRBD2. This CDR3 contains 16 residues. Germline CDR1 is SGHTA and CDR2 is FQGTGA. J was trimmed by 7 bases and V by 5 bases; bases with no gene match: 10. This chain's CDR3 is CASSPGASGRFNEQFF. DNA for the CDR3: TGTGCCAGCAGCCCCGGGGCTAGCGGGAGGTTTAATGAGCAGTTCTTC.

The rearrangement joins TRBV19 to TRBJ2-1; the match to TRBD2 covers 9 bases. The CDR3 extends over 16 amino acids. The V gene end was trimmed by 4 bases and the J gene end by 0 bases; junction bases not matched to a gene: 4. Germline assignment: CDR1 LNHDA and CDR2 SQIVND (reference sequence). CDR3 amino acids: CASSRLAVSSYNEQFF. As DNA, the CDR3 is TGTGCCAGTAGTAGACTAGCGGTGAGCTCCTACAATGAGCAGTTCTTC.

The J gene is TRBJ2-4, the V gene TRBV4-3; 10 bases align to TRBD1. This CDR3 comprises 16 residues. The J segment lost 6 bases and the V segment lost 0 bases, leaving 5 bases of the junction unmatched. Germline V gives CDR1 LGHNA, CDR2 YSLEER. The CDR3 DNA sequence: TGCGCCAGCAGCCAAGATCTTAGGACAGGGGGAAACATTCAGTACTTC. Its protein is CASSQDLRTGGNIQYF.

The gene calls are TRBV6-6 and TRBJ2-2, with 7 bases matching TRBD1. The CDR3 has 15 amino acids. After removal of 7 bases from V and 1 base from J, the junction contained 6 bases not matched to a gene. Germline CDR1 and CDR2: MNHNY and SVGAGI (reference sequence). CDR3 DNA: TGTGCCAGCAAAGTTGGGACAGTGAACACCGGGGAGCTGTTTTTT. As protein: CASKVGTVNTGELFF.

This chain uses TRBV11-2 with TRBJ2-7; 7 bases map to TRBD1. Looked up from germline, CDR1 is SGHAT and CDR2 is FQNNGV. The CDR3 consists of 14 residues. V gave up 4 bases and J gave up 1 base; unmatched junction bases: 4. The CDR3 protein is CASSSRTGSYEQYF. CDR3 in DNA: TGTGCCAGCAGCTCTAGGACAGGATCCTACGAGCAGTACTTC.

The chain carries TRBV15 and TRBJ2-7; D perhaps matches TRBD1 (5 bases). The CDR3 is 15 residues long. Deletions cut 0 bases from V and 5 bases from J, with 14 bases between. From germline, CDR1 is LNHNV and CDR2 YYDKDF (reference sequence). CDR3 loop: CATSRDQGGLDEQYF. In DNA, the CDR3 is TGTGCCACCAGCAGAGATCAGGGCGGATTGGACGAGCAGTACTTC.

This clone rates as medium-sized. The rearrangement uses TRBV19 and TRBJ1-1; unclear D gene. CDR3 length: 13 residues. In germline, CDR1 is LNHDA, CDR2 SQIVND (reference sequence). Deletions cut 3 bases from V and 4 bases from J, with 9 bases between. The CDR3 region is CASSIELSTEAFF. The CDR3 nucleotides are TGTGCCAGTAGTATTGAGCTTTCCACTGAAGCTTTCTTT.

The J gene is TRBJ1-2, the V gene TRBV28, with TRBD1 as a possible D gene (6 bases). This CDR3 has 14 residues. CDR1 and CDR2 from the germline V gene are MDHEN and SYDVKM. The V end was cut by 10 bases, the J end by 4 bases, with 19 bases between. The DNA for the CDR3 is TGTGCCATTCGCGGGGGGGCCTTACCCTATGGCTACACCTTC. Residues: CAIRGGALPYGYTF.